This T cell receptor (beta chain) is from a study of control samples from healthy donors and cancer patients. Assay: immunoSEQ multiplex PCR; the TCRdb copy retains only in-frame clones and omits some. Among 110,000 to 150,000 clones, roughly 92% were seen once, and the ten largest hold around 11%. The germline V gene has CDR1 SNHLY and CDR2 FYNNEI. After removal of 5 bases from V and 4 bases from J, the junction contained 12 bases not matched to a gene. The CDR3 contains 17 residues. Sequenced sample: blood. The TCR comes from a man aged 30-40 years in good health. The J gene is TRBJ2-3, the V gene TRBV2; 10 bases align to TRBD2. The CDR3 DNA follows: TGTGCCAGCAGTACCCGAGAGCTAGCGGGAGTCCCAGATACGCAGTATTTT. This gives the protein CASSTRELAGVPDTQYF.